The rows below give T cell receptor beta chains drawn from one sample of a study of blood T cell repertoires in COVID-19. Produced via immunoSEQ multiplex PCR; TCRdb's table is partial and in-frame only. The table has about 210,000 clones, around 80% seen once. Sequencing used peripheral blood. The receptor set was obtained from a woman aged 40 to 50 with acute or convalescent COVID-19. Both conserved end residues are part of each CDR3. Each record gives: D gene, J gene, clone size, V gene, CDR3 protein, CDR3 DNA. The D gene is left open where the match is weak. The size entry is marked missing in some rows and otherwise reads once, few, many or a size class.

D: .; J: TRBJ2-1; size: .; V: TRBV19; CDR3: CASSRLAEQFF; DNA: TGTGCCAGTAGTCGGCTAGCGGAGCAGTTCTTC
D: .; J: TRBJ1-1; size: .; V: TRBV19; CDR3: CASSMTFTEAFF; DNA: TGTGCCAGTAGTATGACTTTCACTGAAGCTTTCTTT
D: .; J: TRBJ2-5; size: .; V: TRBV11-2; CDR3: CASSQWGVLMEAQYF; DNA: TGTGCCAGCAGCCAATGGGGGGTCCTCATGGAGGCCCAGTACTTC
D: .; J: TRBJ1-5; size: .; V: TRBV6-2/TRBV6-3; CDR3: CASSYSRAQPQHF; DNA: TGTGCCAGCAGTTACTCCAGGGCCCAGCCCCAGCATTTT
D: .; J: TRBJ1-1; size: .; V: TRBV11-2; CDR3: CASRSTGEDGDANTEAFF; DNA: TGTGCCAGCAGGTCAACCGGGGAGGATGGGGACGCGAACACTGAAGCTTTCTTT
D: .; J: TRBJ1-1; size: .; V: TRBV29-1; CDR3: CSVEESRRNTKAFF; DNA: TGCAGCGTTGAAGAGTCGAGAAGGAACACTAAAGCTTTCTTT
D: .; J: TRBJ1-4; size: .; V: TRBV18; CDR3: CASSPQGTNEKLFF; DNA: TGTGCCAGCTCACCACAGGGGACTAATGAAAAACTGTTTTTT
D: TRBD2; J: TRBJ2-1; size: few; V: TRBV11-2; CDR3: CASSYVTAGGGFYNEQFF; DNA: TGTGCCAGCAGCTACGTTACTGCGGGAGGAGGTTTCTACAATGAGCAGTTCTTC
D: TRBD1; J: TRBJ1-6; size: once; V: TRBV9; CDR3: CASSAYRGLVSPLHF; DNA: TGTGCCAGCAGCGCCTACAGGGGGCTCGTTTCACCCCTCCACTTT
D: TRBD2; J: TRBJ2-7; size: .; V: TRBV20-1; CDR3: CSASRLAGPIEQYF; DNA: TGCAGTGCTAGTCGACTAGCGGGACCCATCGAGCAGTACTTC
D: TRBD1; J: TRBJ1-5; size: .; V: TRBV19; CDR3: CASSMWGTDQPQHF; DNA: TGTGCCAGTAGTATGTGGGGGACAGATCAGCCCCAGCATTTT
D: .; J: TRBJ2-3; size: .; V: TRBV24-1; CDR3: CATSDRGQPTDTQYF; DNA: TGTGCCACCAGTGACCGAGGACAGCCCACAGATACGCAGTATTTT
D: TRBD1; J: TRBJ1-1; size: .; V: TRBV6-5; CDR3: CASSLTDRVGTEAFF; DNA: TGTGCCAGCAGTTTGACTGACAGGGTGGGAACTGAAGCTTTCTTT
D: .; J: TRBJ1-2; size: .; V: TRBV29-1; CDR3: CSVQVAGAKYGYTF; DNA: TGCAGCGTTCAGGTGGCAGGGGCGAAGTATGGCTACACCTTC
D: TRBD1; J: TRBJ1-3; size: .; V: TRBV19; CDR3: CASSTSKGAANTIYF; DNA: TGTGCCAGTAGTACCTCTAAGGGGGCTGCGAACACCATATATTTT
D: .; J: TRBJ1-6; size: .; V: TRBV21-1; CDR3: CASSKIGQGYSPLHF; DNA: TGTGCCAGCAGCAAAATAGGACAGGGGTATTCACCCCTCCACTTT
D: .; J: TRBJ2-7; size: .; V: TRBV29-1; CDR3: CSAKGGRLAYEQYF; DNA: TGCAGCGCGAAAGGGGGCAGACTAGCCTACGAGCAGTACTTC
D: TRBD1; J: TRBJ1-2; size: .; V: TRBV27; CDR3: CASRGQGIFHGYTF; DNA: TGTGCCAGCAGGGGACAGGGGATCTTCCATGGCTACACCTTC
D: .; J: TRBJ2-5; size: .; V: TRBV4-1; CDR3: CASSQVWANQETQYF; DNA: TGCGCCAGCAGCCAAGTCTGGGCTAACCAAGAGACCCAGTACTTC
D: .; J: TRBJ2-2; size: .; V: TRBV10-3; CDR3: CAISDGDTGELFF; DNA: TGTGCCATCAGTGACGGGGACACCGGGGAGCTGTTTTTT
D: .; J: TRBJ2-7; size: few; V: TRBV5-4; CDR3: CASSLREPPYEQYF; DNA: TGTGCCAGCAGCTTGCGGGAGCCACCCTACGAGCAGTACTTC
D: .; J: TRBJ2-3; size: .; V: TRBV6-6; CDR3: CASSSGSPSTDTQYF; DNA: TGTGCCAGCTCCTCTGGGAGCCCGAGCACAGATACGCAGTATTTT